A selection of T cell receptor beta chains follows, all from one sample in a study of T cells in Graves' hyperthyroidism and ophthalmopathy. MiXCR, applied by TCRdb to the multiplex PCR reads, yields one record per CDR3 protein. The table shows hundreds of thousands of distinct CDR3 sequences, with roughly a sixth occurring only once. The sequenced material came from blood. These receptors all come from a woman aged 50 to 60 with Graves' hyperthyroidism that later progressed to Graves' ophthalmopathy. Both conserved end residues are part of each CDR3.

j_gene	v_gene	CDR3aa
TRBJ2-5	TRBV14	CASSQDLQGLHF
TRBJ2-1	TRBV12-3/TRBV12-4	CASSLFGGGAHNEQFF
TRBJ1-2	TRBV5-1	CASSTGQGSYGYTF
TRBJ2-7	TRBV20-1	CSARDQVVGYEQYF
TRBJ2-3	TRBV6-1	CASSDAGFFTDTQYF
TRBJ2-2	TRBV7-6	CASSLGLAAPPGAGELFF
TRBJ1-2	TRBV6-1	CASSLDPAPHYGYTF
TRBJ1-1	TRBV5-8	CASSSWPDDPGAFF
TRBJ2-1	TRBV7-8	CASSRASGPYNEQFF
TRBJ2-3	TRBV27	CASGPRDGSTDTQYF
TRBJ2-6	TRBV10-3	CAISATSGSGANVLTF
TRBJ1-5	TRBV19	CASSTTADSISHF
TRBJ2-1	TRBV11-2	CASSYDRGAVYNEQFF
TRBJ1-2	TRBV20-1	CSWAGGVYGYTF
TRBJ1-2	TRBV20-1	CSAPDGTGEVNGYTF
TRBJ2-3	TRBV7-3	CASSLKGQGTDTQYF
TRBJ1-1	TRBV7-9	CASSTSGTENTEAFF
TRBJ1-6	TRBV6-1	CASSFANSPLHF
TRBJ1-5	TRBV3-1	CASSSGPGDSQPQHF
TRBJ2-5	TRBV20-1	CSARPRDGLRETQYF
TRBJ2-7	TRBV11-2	CASSQLAGEQYF
TRBJ1-2	TRBV6-1	CASRGTDGYTF
TRBJ2-3	TRBV7-3	CASSYGLAGGGDTQYF
TRBJ1-4	TRBV30	CAWSVRGGDEKLFF
TRBJ2-3	TRBV11-2	CASSSYPPIGVTSTDTQYF
TRBJ1-5	TRBV6-1	CASSVGGVWQPQHF
TRBJ1-1	TRBV9	CASSRKQGGMNTEAFF
TRBJ1-1	TRBV19	CASSIDRTGGTEAFF
TRBJ1-6	TRBV5-1	CASSPDGRVNSPLHF
TRBJ1-2	TRBV5-4	CASSPPVQGRHGYTF
TRBJ2-1	TRBV19	CASTPSGTGREQFF
TRBJ2-1	TRBV20-1	CSALSRLAGHEQFF
TRBJ1-3	TRBV28	CASSLTGVSGNTIYF
TRBJ2-6	TRBV6-1	CASRAEGLGANVLTF